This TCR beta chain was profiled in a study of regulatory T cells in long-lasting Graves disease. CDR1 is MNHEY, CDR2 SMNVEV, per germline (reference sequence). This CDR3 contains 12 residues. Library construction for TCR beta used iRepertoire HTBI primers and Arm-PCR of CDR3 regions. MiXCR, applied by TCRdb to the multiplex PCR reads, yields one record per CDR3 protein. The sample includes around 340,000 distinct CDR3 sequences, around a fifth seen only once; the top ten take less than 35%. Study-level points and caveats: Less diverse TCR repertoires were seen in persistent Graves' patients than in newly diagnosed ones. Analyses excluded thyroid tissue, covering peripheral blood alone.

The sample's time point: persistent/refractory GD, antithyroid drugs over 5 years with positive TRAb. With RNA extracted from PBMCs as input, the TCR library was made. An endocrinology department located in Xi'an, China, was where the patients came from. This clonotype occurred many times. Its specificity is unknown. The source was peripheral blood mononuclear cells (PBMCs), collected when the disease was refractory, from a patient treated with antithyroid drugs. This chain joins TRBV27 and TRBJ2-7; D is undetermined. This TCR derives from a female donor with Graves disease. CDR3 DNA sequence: TGTGCAAGTGCCGGCGGCTCCTACGAGCAGTACTTC. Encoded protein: CASAGGSYEQYF.